The rows below give T cell receptor beta chains drawn from one sample of a study of blood T cell repertoires in COVID-19. The repertoire was sequenced with immunoSEQ multiplex PCR; TCRdb's copy has only in-frame clones and lacks some. The sample includes 35,000 to 40,000 clones, about 82% of them seen just once. The sample consisted of peripheral blood. Receptor source: a man aged 45-60 years with active COVID-19. The CDR3 runs from the conserved cysteine through the conserved F or W. The D gene is left open where the match is weak. Expanded clones get a size class; other rows say once, few or many, or leave the size out.

D gene	V gene	J gene	clone size	CDR3 DNA	CDR3 protein
TRBD2	TRBV29-1	TRBJ2-3	.	TGCAGCGTTGTAGTGCTAGGAAGCGGGGGCCGCACAGATACGCAGTATTTT	CSVVVLGSGGRTDTQYF
TRBD1	TRBV6-5	TRBJ1-2	few	TGTGCCAGCAGTTACTCGTGGCAGGGGGTGCATGGCTACACCTTC	CASSYSWQGVHGYTF
.	TRBV29-1	TRBJ1-4	once	TGCAGCGTTGACGGGTCAGGTCGGACAGATAATGAAAAACTGTTTTTT	CSVDGSGRTDNEKLFF
TRBD1	TRBV5-5	TRBJ1-4	.	TGTGCCAGCAGCCCACAGGGGAGCCGGGATGAAAAACTGTTTTTT	CASSPQGSRDEKLFF
.	TRBV10-3	TRBJ1-1	few	TGTGCCATCAGTGAGTGGGCAGGAACGGACACTGAAGCTTTCTTT	CAISEWAGTDTEAFF
.	TRBV27	TRBJ2-7	.	TGTGCCAGCAGTTTATCGATTGGGAGCTCCTACGAGCAGTACTTC	CASSLSIGSSYEQYF
.	TRBV6-5	TRBJ2-2	.	TGTGCCAGCACCTTAGACACCGGGGAGCTGTTTTTT	CASTLDTGELFF
.	TRBV14	TRBJ2-3	.	TGTGCCAGCAGCCAATTAAATACGCAGTATTTT	CASSQLNTQYF
.	TRBV21-1	TRBJ1-2	.	TGTGCCAGCAGTATATATCCCTACAGGGGGCTGGGTGGCTACACCTTC	CASSIYPYRGLGGYTF
TRBD2	TRBV9	TRBJ2-5	.	TGTGCCAGCAGCGTAGGAGGAACTAGCGGTGAGACCCAGTACTTC	CASSVGGTSGETQYF
TRBD1	TRBV5-6	TRBJ2-5	.	TGTGCCAGCAGCTTGGCCGGGACAGGGATTATGGAGACCCAGTACTTC	CASSLAGTGIMETQYF
TRBD2	TRBV28	TRBJ2-1	.	TGTGCCAGCAGCATGACTAGCGTAACCTACAATGAGCAGTTCTTC	CASSMTSVTYNEQFF
TRBD1	TRBV7-2	TRBJ2-7	.	TGTGCCAGCAGCGGACGAGGTGGCCTACCGGGACAGGGGGCTTACGAGCAGTACTTC	CASSGRGGLPGQGAYEQYF
.	TRBV7-8	TRBJ1-1	.	TGTGCCAGCAGCCTAGTATCCGGGGATGCTTTCTTT	CASSLVSGDAFF
TRBD1	TRBV13	TRBJ2-3	.	TGTGCCAGCACCCTCAGGGGGAGCACAGATACGCAGTATTTT	CASTLRGSTDTQYF
.	TRBV6-5	TRBJ1-5	.	TGTGCCAGCAGTTTACAGGGAGGCAATCAGCCCCAGCATTTT	CASSLQGGNQPQHF
.	TRBV28	TRBJ1-2	.	TGTGCCAGCAGTGGAGGGCACTATGGCTACACCTTC	CASSGGHYGYTF
TRBD1	TRBV29-1	TRBJ1-4	few	TGCAGCGTGGGACAGGGTAATGAAAAACTGTTTTTT	CSVGQGNEKLFF
.	TRBV5-1	TRBJ1-1	few	TGCGCCAGCAGCTTGGCAGGGAACACTGAAGCTTTCTTT	CASSLAGNTEAFF
TRBD2	TRBV7-2	TRBJ2-7	.	TGTGCCAGCAGCTTAGTAAGCGGGGGGACCTACGAGCAGTACTTC	CASSLVSGGTYEQYF
TRBD1	TRBV6-2/TRBV6-3	TRBJ1-3	.	TGTGCCAGCAGCTGGACAGGGTACGGATCTGGAAACACCATATATTTT	CASSWTGYGSGNTIYF
.	TRBV4-1	TRBJ2-3	.	TGCGCCAGCAGCCCTGGACTTGGCACAGATACGCAGTATTTT	CASSPGLGTDTQYF
TRBD1	TRBV7-2	TRBJ1-4	.	TGTGCCAGCAGCCTACGACAGGGGTGGATTGAAAAACTGTTTTTT	CASSLRQGWIEKLFF
TRBD1	TRBV7-9	TRBJ2-7	medium-sized	TGTGCCAGCAGCCCCGGGGGCCGCAAAGGGGACAGGGTAACCTACGAGCAGTACTTC	CASSPGGRKGDRVTYEQYF
TRBD2	TRBV7-8	TRBJ2-1	.	TGTGCCAGCAGCCCCCGGAGTAGCGGGAGCTCCTACAATGAGCAGTTCTTC	CASSPRSSGSSYNEQFF
TRBD1	TRBV7-9	TRBJ1-4	.	TGTGCCAGCACGGACAGGGGGCTTGAAAAACTGTTTTTT	CASTDRGLEKLFF
.	TRBV7-7	TRBJ2-7	.	TGTGCCAGCAGCTTAGGCCCACACTACGAGCAGTACTTC	CASSLGPHYEQYF
.	TRBV28	TRBJ1-5	.	TGTGCCAGCAGTTTATCCAGGCTTTATCAGCCCCAGCATTTT	CASSLSRLYQPQHF
.	TRBV27	TRBJ2-1	.	TGTGCCAGCAGTTTAGAGGAAGCGAACAATGAGCAGTTCTTC	CASSLEEANNEQFF
TRBD1	TRBV10-1	TRBJ2-1	.	TGCGCCAGCAGTGGACAGGGGGCAGCCGGTGAGCAGTTCTTC	CASSGQGAAGEQFF
.	TRBV6-2/TRBV6-3	TRBJ1-2	few	TGTGCCAGCAGTTACTCCCCTTATGACTATGGCTACACCTTC	CASSYSPYDYGYTF
.	TRBV27	TRBJ2-3	few	TGTGCCAGCCAAACAGGGGACTCAGATACGCAGTATTTT	CASQTGDSDTQYF
TRBD1	TRBV5-6	TRBJ1-5	medium-sized	TGTGCCAGCAGCTTCAGGGGGGCCAATCAGCCCCAGCATTTT	CASSFRGANQPQHF
TRBD2	TRBV27	TRBJ2-1	.	TGTGCCAGCAGTTTAGTGCGGGGGGGCTTTGGTGAGCAGTTCTTC	CASSLVRGGFGEQFF
.	TRBV7-6	TRBJ1-6	.	TGTGCCAGCAGCTTAGGACGGGATTCACCCCTCCACTTT	CASSLGRDSPLHF
TRBD2	TRBV20-1	TRBJ2-4	.	TGCAGTGCTAGTATCCTAGCGGGGGCCGGGGCCAAAAACATTCAGTACTTC	CSASILAGAGAKNIQYF
TRBD1	TRBV6-5	TRBJ1-1	.	TGTGCCAGCAGGGACAGGGGGCAAGCTTTCTTT	CASRDRGQAFF
.	TRBV28	TRBJ2-7	.	TGTGCCAGCAGTGACAGTAGCTCCTACGAGCAGTACTTC	CASSDSSSYEQYF
.	TRBV28	TRBJ1-2	.	TGTGCCAGCAGTCCCGGCCGGACAGTAAACTATGGCTACACCTTC	CASSPGRTVNYGYTF
.	TRBV19	TRBJ1-1	.	TGTGCCAGTAGGGGGGACACATACACTGAAGCTTTCTTT	CASRGDTYTEAFF
.	TRBV6-5	TRBJ1-2	.	TGTGCCAGCAGTTGGAGGGGAGACTATGGCTACACCTTC	CASSWRGDYGYTF
.	TRBV5-8	TRBJ2-2	once	TGTGCCAGCAGTCCACTTTTCCGGGAGCTGTTTTTT	CASSPLFRELFF
.	TRBV18	TRBJ1-4	.	TGTGCCAGCTCACCACAGGGGCCCTCAACTAATGAAAAACTGTTTTTT	CASSPQGPSTNEKLFF
TRBD1	TRBV6-6	TRBJ2-3	.	TGTGCCAGCAGTTACCCAGAGACAGGGACAGATACGCAGTATTTT	CASSYPETGTDTQYF
.	TRBV10-3	TRBJ2-3	.	TGTGCCATCAGTCGGGACTCTCCAAGCACAGATACGCAGTATTTT	CAISRDSPSTDTQYF
TRBD1	TRBV14	TRBJ1-2	once	TGTGCCAGCAGCCAAGCAGGGGGCGTACGTGGCTACACCTTC	CASSQAGGVRGYTF
TRBD2	TRBV11-2	TRBJ2-1	.	TGTGCCAGCAGCTGGTCTAGCGGGGGCCAGTCGCTCAATGAGCAGTTCTTC	CASSWSSGGQSLNEQFF
.	TRBV6-6	TRBJ2-1	.	TGTGCCAGCAGTTCCCCGGGACTGGCATACAATGAGCAGTTCTTC	CASSSPGLAYNEQFF
TRBD2	TRBV5-4	TRBJ2-5	.	TGTGCCAGCAGCTCGGGAGGGTCCGGGGGCGAGACCCAGTACTTC	CASSSGGSGGETQYF
.	TRBV6-6	TRBJ2-3	.	TGTGCCAGCAGTCTACCGGGGGGCGGGGGAGGAGATACGCAGTATTTT	CASSLPGGGGGDTQYF
TRBD2	TRBV7-2	TRBJ2-3	once	TGTGCCAGCAGCTCATTGGCGGGGGGGCCAGATACGCAGTATTTT	CASSSLAGGPDTQYF
.	TRBV7-2	TRBJ1-5	.	TGTGCCAGCAGCATTAGACGGGTCAATCAGCCCCAGCATTTT	CASSIRRVNQPQHF
.	TRBV5-1	TRBJ1-2	.	TGCGCCAGCAGCTTGATAGGGGATGGCTACACCTTC	CASSLIGDGYTF
.	TRBV28	TRBJ1-6	.	TGTGCCAGCAGTTTCCTTAGTAATTCACCCCTCCACTTT	CASSFLSNSPLHF
TRBD1	TRBV9	TRBJ1-1	.	TGTGCCAGCAGCGTAGGAGGTGGACAGGGAGACACTGAAGCTTTCTTT	CASSVGGGQGDTEAFF
.	TRBV12-3/TRBV12-4	TRBJ2-5	.	TGTGCCAGCAGTTTTAGTGTAGACCAGTACTTC	CASSFSVDQYF
TRBD1	TRBV4-1	TRBJ2-6	.	TGCGCCAGCAGCCAAGATTCCCAGGGGGCTGGGGCCAACGTCCTGACTTTC	CASSQDSQGAGANVLTF
.	TRBV7-7	TRBJ2-5	.	TGTGCCAGCAGCTTCGATGGGACTTGGGAGACCCAGTACTTC	CASSFDGTWETQYF
.	TRBV4-3	TRBJ1-5	.	TGCGCCAGCAGCCAAGAAGGTTACGGGGGAAGCAATCAGCCCCAGCATTTT	CASSQEGYGGSNQPQHF